These 25 T cell receptor beta chains share one sample of origin, sequenced in a study of human T cells and chemical hapten exposure. The time point was: pre-sensitization, week 0. Treatment in this sample: therapeutic diphenylcyclopropenone sensitization with weekly scalp DPC. One entry per CDR3 protein, called by TCRdb with MiXCR from the RACE reads. Of around 120,000 distinct CDR3 sequences listed, roughly 12% are singletons. This sample comprised whole blood, obtained in connection with sensitization to the hapten diphenylcyclopropenone (DPC). The receptors originated from a woman aged 18-29 years with alopecia areata. Some clones in this sample may be carry-over from other donors' samples.

This clonotype has just a few counts. V and J are TRBV7-2 and TRBJ2-1; D gene ambiguous. Trimming took 2 bases from V and 4 from J, leaving 6 bases between them. CDR1 SGHTA and CDR2 FQGNSA come from the germline V gene. This CDR3 has 13 amino acids. CDR3 protein: CASSLQVYNEQFF. The CDR3 DNA reads TGTGCCAGCAGCTTACAGGTATACAATGAGCAGTTCTTC.

This clonotype was detected many times. The chain joins TRBV20-1 to TRBJ2-2; 10 bases align to TRBD2. Germline values: CDR1 DFQATT, CDR2 SNEGSKA (reference sequence). Trimming took 3 bases from V and 6 from J; bases not matched to a gene: 7. The length of the CDR3 is 15 residues. The CDR3 reads CSARASGGAAGELFF. CDR3 DNA: TGCAGTGCTAGGGCCAGCGGGGGGGCTGCCGGGGAGCTGTTTTTT.

The chain has TRBV7-8 and TRBJ2-7, with a weak D call TRBD1 (5 bases). There are 12 residues in the CDR3. With 5 bases removed from V and 9 bases from J, the gap between germline ends came to 14 bases. Germline lookup yields CDR1 SGHVS and CDR2 FQNEAQ. The CDR3 protein is CASSPTVTAQYF. CDR3 sequence (DNA): TGTGCCAGCAGCCCGACAGTAACGGCGCAGTACTTC.

This clonotype was seen more than once but under ten times. The CDR3 protein is CSASLDRPGGQPQHF. In DNA form, the CDR3 reads TGCAGTGCTAGCCTGGACAGGCCTGGGGGTCAGCCCCAGCATTTT. The chain carries TRBV20-1 and TRBJ1-5; 7 bases align to TRBD1. Germline V gives CDR1 DFQATT, CDR2 SNEGSKA (reference sequence). The trim removed 3 bases at V and 6 bases at J, leaving 11 bases unmatched. There are 15 residues in the CDR3.

The chain recombines TRBV7-6 with TRBJ2-5; D gene unclear. The germline gives CDR1 SGHVS, CDR2 FNYEAQ. Trimming cost V 6 bases and J 2 bases, with 13 bases left between them. The CDR3 contains 14 residues. The CDR3 protein is CASSSRREQETQYF. The CDR3 nucleotides are TGTGCCAGCAGTTCCCGTAGGGAACAAGAGACCCAGTACTTC.

The V call is TRBV7-9, the J call TRBJ1-2; D remains unclear. Trimming pared 5 bases from V and 4 bases from J, leaving 14 bases between. The germline V gene has CDR1 SEHNR and CDR2 FQNEAQ (reference sequence). The CDR3 spans 14 residues. CDR3 sequence: CASSPGRSPYGYTF. The CDR3 bases are TGTGCCAGCAGCCCGGGCAGGAGCCCCTATGGCTACACCTTC.

This clonotype turned up a few times. The chain couples TRBV10-2 to TRBJ1-2; TRBD1 is a possible D gene (5 bases). The V gene lost 3 bases and the J gene lost 4 bases, with 9 bases spanning the gap. This CDR3 is 13 amino acids long. Looked up from germline, CDR1 is WSHSY and CDR2 is SAAADI. CDR3 amino acids: CASSDGTGYGYTF. The DNA of the CDR3 is TGCGCCAGCAGTGATGGGACGGGCTATGGCTACACCTTC.

The chain employs TRBV7-2 and TRBJ2-7; either TRBD1 or TRBD2 may fit D (6 bases each). Per germline, CDR1 SGHTA and CDR2 FQGNSA. V was shortened by 5 bases and J by 3 bases, with 20 bases between the two germline ends. The CDR3 is 16 amino acids. The DNA for the CDR3 is TGTGCCAGCAGCCCAAGGTCTCTCGGGGGCCTCTACGAGCAGTACTTC. Translation: CASSPRSLGGLYEQYF.

This clonotype was counted a few times. V gene TRBV6-5 combines with J gene TRBJ2-3, with D unresolved. Trimming pared 2 bases from V and 11 bases from J, leaving 8 bases between. Germline V CDR1 and CDR2: MNHEY, SVGAGI. The CDR3 loop spans 11 amino acids. CDR3 nucleotide sequence: TGTGCCAGCAGTTACGGGCCAGTGCAGTATTTT. It codes for CASSYGPVQYF.

This clonotype was recorded a few times. This chain connects TRBV20-1 to TRBJ2-7, with TRBD1 identical over 9 bases. The CDR3 has 13 amino acids. Germline V gene sequence: CDR1 DFQATT, CDR2 SNEGSKA (reference sequence). The CDR3, as DNA: TGCTCCTTTTACGGGACAGGGAACTACGAGCAGTACTTC. Amino acid sequence: CSFYGTGNYEQYF.

The rearrangement links TRBV18 to TRBJ1-3, with 7 bases fitting TRBD1. Germline CDR1 KGHSH, CDR2 LQKENI. The CDR3 runs to 15 residues. V dropped 5 bases and J dropped 1; count of bases not matched to a gene: 5. CDR3 amino acids: CASSSLQGSGNTIYF. DNA for the CDR3: TGTGCCAGCTCATCATTACAGGGGTCTGGAAACACCATATATTTT.

The CDR3 region has the DNA TGCAGCGTCCACGACAGGAACACCGGGGAGCTGTTTTTT. Its translation is CSVHDRNTGELFF. This rearrangement joins TRBV29-1 to TRBJ2-2; possible D gene TRBD1, 5 bases. From germline, CDR1 is SQVTM and CDR2 ANQGSEA. The CDR3 contains 13 residues. Trimming took 6 bases from V and 1 from J, leaving 9 bases between them.

Only a few counts were recorded for this clonotype. CDR3: CASSHHREAFF. CDR3 sequence (DNA): TGTGCCTCCTCCCACCACCGTGAAGCTTTCTTT. The V and J genes are TRBV6-1 and TRBJ1-1, with D unclear. There are 11 residues in the CDR3. V lost 11 bases, J lost 7 bases, and 14 bases lay in between. Germline CDR1 MNHNS, CDR2 SASEGT.

The V call is TRBV7-9, the J call TRBJ1-2; D unresolved. The CDR3 runs to 12 residues. Trimming took off 3 bases at V and 8 bases at J, with 10 bases between the two ends. Germline-derived CDR1 and CDR2 are SEHNR and FQNEAQ (reference sequence). The CDR3 region has the DNA TGTGCCAGCAGCTTTGGAGGTAGAGGCTACACCTTC. Protein: CASSFGGRGYTF.

The genes are TRBV5-4 and TRBJ2-7; D unclear. CDR1 and CDR2 (germline): SGHNT, YYREEE (reference sequence). Trimming removed 4 bases from V and 2 bases from J, with 13 bases in between. The CDR3 is 14 residues long. For the CDR3, the DNA is TGTGCCAGCAGCCCCAACAGCTTCACCTACGAGCAGTACTTC. It is translated as CASSPNSFTYEQYF.

The chain joins TRBV4-2 to TRBJ2-3, with D tentatively TRBD2 (6 bases). The CDR3 runs to 16 residues. Germline loops: CDR1 LGHNA, CDR2 YNFKEQ. V was trimmed by 5 bases and J by 5 bases, leaving 20 bases between them. CDR3 coding DNA: TGTGCCAGCAGCTATTCGGCTGGTGGGGGGAGAGATACGCAGTATTTT. Translated, it gives CASSYSAGGGRDTQYF.

This clonotype has only a few counts. The V call is TRBV7-2, the J call TRBJ2-3; D is undetermined. The germline V gene encodes CDR1 SGHTA and CDR2 FQGNSA. The CDR3 totals 13 residues. Trimming left V 5 bases short and J 5 bases short, with 11 bases between. The CDR3 loop reads CASSPRTGDTQYF. CDR3 nucleotides: TGTGCCAGCAGCCCCCGGACCGGAGATACGCAGTATTTT.

This clonotype was counted ten times or more. The chain joins TRBV2 to TRBJ1-4, with 7 bases identical to TRBD1. CDR1 SNHLY and CDR2 FYNNEI come from the germline V gene. The CDR3 has 18 amino acids. V lost 2 bases, J lost 6 bases, and 15 bases stayed unmatched. The CDR3 here is CASSESRTPGGAYEKLFF. The DNA for the CDR3 is TGTGCCAGCAGTGAATCCCGAACCCCAGGGGGGGCTTATGAAAAACTGTTTTTT. The full variable domain, completed using reference TRBV2 and TRBJ1-4, is EPEVTQTPSHQVTQMGQEVILRCVPISNHLYFYWYRQILGQKVEFLVSFYNNEISEKSEIFDDQFSVERPDGSNFTLKIRSTKLEDSAMYFCASSESRTPGGAYEKLFFGSGTQLSVL.

The rearrangement joins TRBV11-2 to TRBJ1-1; a weak D match, TRBD1 (6 bases). The CDR3 is 14 residues long. The V and J ends lost 5 bases and 4 bases respectively, with 14 bases between them. Germline loops: CDR1 SGHAT, CDR2 FQNNGV. CDR3 in DNA: TGTGCCAGCAGCCGACTGGAGGGGGGCACTGAAGCTTTCTTT. Translating it yields CASSRLEGGTEAFF.

The V call is TRBV25-1, the J call TRBJ1-2; 8 nucleotides line up with TRBD1. Trimming at V came to 10 bases and at J to 8 bases, leaving 6 bases not matched to a gene. Germline loops: CDR1 MGHDK, CDR2 SYGVNS. This CDR3 spans 11 amino acids. CDR3 sequence reads: CATRTGLGYTF. The CDR3, as DNA: TGTGCCACCAGGACAGGGCTCGGCTACACCTTC.

This clonotype came up many times. The V call is TRBV11-2, the J call TRBJ2-5; the match to TRBD2 covers 12 bases. V lost 7 bases, J lost 4 bases, and 10 bases stayed unmatched. The germline CDR1 and CDR2 sequences are SGHAT and FQNNGV. CDR3 size: 16 residues. CDR3 protein: CASNQRLAGEGETQYF. The CDR3 DNA sequence: TGTGCCAGCAACCAAAGACTAGCGGGAGAGGGAGAGACCCAGTACTTC.

The CDR3 spells CSAGDRADTGELFF. The DNA of the CDR3 is TGCAGCGCCGGGGACAGGGCGGACACCGGGGAGCTGTTTTTT. The chain recombines TRBV29-1 with TRBJ2-2, with 9 bases fitting TRBD1. The CDR3 covers 14 residues. Germline V lookup: CDR1 SQVTM, CDR2 ANQGSEA. Losses at the gene ends were 7 bases for V and 3 bases for J; bases not matched to a gene: 6.

Only a few counts were recorded for this clonotype. The CDR3 coding sequence is TGCGCCAGCAGATTCGACAGGAACACTGAAGCTTTCTTT. Translated, it gives CASRFDRNTEAFF. The V call is TRBV5-1, the J call TRBJ1-1; tentative D call: TRBD1 (5 bases). Deletions cut 5 bases from V and 1 base from J, with 9 bases between. Germline CDR1 reads SGHRS; CDR2 reads YFSETQ. This CDR3 contains 13 residues.

This clonotype was seen at least ten times. The rearrangement uses TRBV6-5 and TRBJ2-7; D tentatively reads TRBD1 or TRBD2 (6 bases each). Trimming stripped 4 bases from V and 6 bases from J, with 31 bases between. The CDR3 spans 19 residues. Germline V gene sequence: CDR1 MNHEY, CDR2 SVGAGI. The CDR3 DNA sequence: TGTGCCAGCAGTTCCTCCCCCAGGGGACCGGAGGGTAGTGTCATCGAGCAGTACTTC. Encoded protein: CASSSSPRGPEGSVIEQYF.

The V and J genes are TRBV7-2 and TRBJ1-2, with 8 positions matching TRBD1. With 4 bases clipped from V and 3 bases from J, the junction kept 4 bases outside the gene matches. The CDR3 contains 14 residues. Germline CDR1 SGHTA, CDR2 FQGNSA. This CDR3 reads CASSSGGADYGYTF. CDR3 DNA: TGTGCCAGCAGCTCAGGGGGCGCCGACTATGGCTACACCTTC.